This TCR beta chain stems from a study of blood T cells in healthy people across ages (dated by TCRdb to the mid-2010s). Turning to the overall study: In model experiments, roughly one uniquely barcoded TCR beta cDNA molecule per two T cells was captured by template switching. To track age-related changes in TCR beta repertoire diversity, the study relied on deep sequencing normalized with unique cDNA molecular identifiers. The donors were divided into four age groups: young (average around 16 years), middle-aged (roughly 40), aged (about 62) and long-lived (roughly 88). For two donors (one aged 18 to 30 and one aged 80 or older), the study analyzed two additional independent replicas of 1 million unique cDNA reads from the same blood draw.

The roughly 39 donors, aged about 6 to 90 years, were systemically healthy Caucasian individuals from Russia. Each donor gave around 9.5 milliliters of peripheral blood, collected into EDTA-treated Vacutainer tubes. PBMCs were isolated by Ficoll-Paque density-gradient centrifugation, with at least 6 million obtained per sample. Trizol reagent was used to extract total RNA from the PBMCs, yielding at least 5 micrograms per sample. The percentages of naive CD45RAhigh/CD27high T cells were determined by flow cytometry on a PBMC aliquot from every donor. The protocol used for the library was 5' RACE. TCRdb records Illumina HiSeq 2500 as the sequencer. A second 7 to 11 cycle PCR used a sample-barcoded 5' primer and a J-beta primer mix. A unique molecular identifier was introduced onto each TCR beta cDNA molecule by a template-switch 5' adaptor carrying 12 random nucleotides. At least 3 million CDR3-containing paired-end reads were obtained from each sample. All of the RNA was converted into first-strand cDNA using the Mint cDNA synthesis kit, with a TRBC-specific oligonucleotide serving as the primer. All cDNA was treated with uracil-DNA glycosylase and then went through a first 18-cycle PCR with the universal primers M1SS and BC2_uni_R. The paper's processing steps were these. For normalization, 1 million high-quality reads were randomly selected from each sample, with every read carrying a distinct molecular identifier. Instead of being binned into consensus sequences, reads with shared molecular identifiers were discarded. MiTCR, run with a Q25 quality threshold and the strictest error-elimination algorithm, handled CDR3 identification, clonotype clustering and error correction. A nonparametric unseen species model with Euler transformation was used to estimate a lower bound on total TCR beta diversity. TCRdb trimmed public reads at Q25 via fastp, called clones via MiXCR and kept in-frame beta chains. Each CDR3 protein appears once, grouped with its most common genes and DNA. The V and J calls follow TCRdb's processing rather than the paper's. This sample comprises 800,000 to 950,000 distinct CDR3 sequences, roughly 29% of them detected only once. Roughly a tenth of the sample goes to the ten largest clones.

General conclusions and limits of the study: Estimates of total diversity from one million sequenced T cells were regarded as lower bounds and underestimates. A strong correlation was found between observed TCR beta diversity and the percentage of naive T cells measured by flow cytometry. Since profiling was done on bulk unsorted PBMCs, naive and antigen-experienced compartments could not be conclusively compared. Observed TCR beta diversity per million T cells fell roughly linearly with age, and a significant reduction was already apparent by age roughly 40. Compared with the aged group, more naive CD4+ T cells, fewer expanded clones and increased TCR diversity were shown by the long-lived group, suggesting age selection. Donor CMV infection status was unknown, potentially confounding age-related changes in expanded clonotypes.

For CDR1 and CDR2, the germline V gene (reference sequence) lists DFQATT and SNEGSKA. V and J are truncated by 0 bases and 1 base respectively, leaving an intervening sequence of 13 bases. The CDR3 numbers 15 residues from cysteine through phenylalanine. The sequence is cut down to CDR3 DNA, 45 bases in frame from base 1. At least ten counts were recorded for this clonotype. No antigen is known for it. No qualities accompany the bases; no much larger clone lies one base away. Separately, the same data were catalogued under a study of T cells of mothers and their children. From that second study: Nine systemically healthy Caucasian individuals, comprising three mothers and their six children, were included as donors. cDNA synthesis consumed the entire amount of extracted RNA, loaded at around 1.4 ug RNA in each 15 ul reaction. In the second PCR, the M1S primer added sample barcodes and 2-4 random nucleotides. More than 9 million TCR beta CDR3 reads were obtained from each mother, and several million reads were obtained from each child. Thymic selection similarly shapes TCR recombination output in related and unrelated pairs, with minor effect from inherited differences. Normalized repertoire overlap was always found to be slightly, but never significantly, higher in related mother-child pairs than in unrelated mother-child pairs. With a sensitivity of approximately 100 clones per million clonotypes, no persistent microchimeric T cell clones were detected. To look for features that set related mother-child pairs apart from unrelated individuals, the researchers ran deep NGS to compare the TCR beta repertoires of mothers and children. On average, the children were roughly 11 +/- 4 years old, while the mothers were about 40 +/- 4 years old. After adapter ligation was performed with NEBNext reagents, the libraries were sequenced on an Illumina HiSeq 2000 with 100+100 nt paired-end reads. To prevent cross-contamination, the mother and child libraries were prepared a month apart and were sequenced in separate runs. Between roughly 450,000 and 2,200,000 distinct TCR beta clonotypes were identified per donor. Naive TCR beta clonotypes were estimated from low-frequency clonotypes matched to each donor's FACS-determined naive share, without sorting.

This TCR was recovered from a woman aged 35 to 49 in good health. The chain is encoded by TRBV20-1 joined to TRBJ2-7; D gene: possibly TRBD1, on 6 matching bases. Sequencing input: blood. The DNA is as follows: TGCAGTGCTAGAGATTCGAGGGGGTATTCCTACGAGCAGTACTTC. Translated, it reads CSARDSRGYSYEQYF.